This T cell receptor beta chain is drawn from a study of T cell repertoires in cytomegalovirus infection. Study information: Through public TCR beta signatures, both CMV infection and matching HLA type were indicated.

TCRdb itself ran the reads through MiXCR, one entry per CDR3 protein. The table lists 46,000 or so distinct CDR3 sequences, 20% to 25% of them singletons, with around a sixth in the top ten. This clonotype was seen a handful of times. Antigen unknown. Study results and caveats: Cumulative frequency (of public TCR beta family members) identified carriers of CMV plus the relevant HLA. Predominance within the ex vivo response was attributable to HLA-C-restricted CMV-specific TCR beta clonotypes.

Germline CDR1 is MNHEY and CDR2 is SVGAGI. This CDR3 has 13 residues. The ends were cut back, 6 bases at V and 0 bases at J, with 6 bases in the middle. The source material was PBMCs, sequenced either directly or after in vitro stimulation (not recorded which). The chain joins TRBV6-5 to TRBJ1-5; D is uncertain. The TCR sequence derives from a human donor in good health (CMV status not recorded). Some clones in this sample may be carry-over from other donors' samples. CDR3 in amino acids: CASRRYSNQPQHF. CDR3 nucleotides: TGTGCCAGCAGAAGATATAGCAATCAGCCCCAGCATTTT.